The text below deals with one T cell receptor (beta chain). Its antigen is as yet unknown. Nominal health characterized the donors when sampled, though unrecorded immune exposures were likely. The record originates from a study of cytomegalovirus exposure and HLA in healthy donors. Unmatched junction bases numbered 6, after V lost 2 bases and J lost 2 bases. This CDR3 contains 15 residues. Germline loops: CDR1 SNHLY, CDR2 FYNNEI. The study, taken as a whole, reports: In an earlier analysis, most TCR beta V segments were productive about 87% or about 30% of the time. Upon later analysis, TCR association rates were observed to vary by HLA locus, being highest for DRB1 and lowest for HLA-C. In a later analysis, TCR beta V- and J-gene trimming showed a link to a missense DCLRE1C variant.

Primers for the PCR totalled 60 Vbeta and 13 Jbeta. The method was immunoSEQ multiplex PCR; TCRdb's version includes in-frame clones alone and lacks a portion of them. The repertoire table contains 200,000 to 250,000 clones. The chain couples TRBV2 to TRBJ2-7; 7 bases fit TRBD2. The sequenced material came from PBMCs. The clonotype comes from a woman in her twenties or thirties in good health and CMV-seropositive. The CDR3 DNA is TGTGCCAGCAGTGAAACGGGGGGTAGAACCTACGAGCAGTACTTC. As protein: CASSETGGRTYEQYF.